The rows below give T cell receptor beta chains drawn from one sample of a study of T-cell reconstitution after alpha-beta-depleted transplantation in children. TCRdb ran MiXCR on the PCR reads and lists one entry per CDR3 protein. The data hold hundreds of thousands of distinct CDR3 sequences, with over 10% observed a single time. Material: PBMCs, mostly from graft donor cells, obtained 360 days after TCRalphabeta/CD19-depleted stem cell transplant. The receptors shown here come from a male patient between 10 and 17 years old who had a stem cell transplant for acute myeloid leukemia, so the T cells may come from the graft donor. CDR3s include the opening cysteine and the closing phenylalanine or tryptophan. Each record gives: clone size, D gene, J gene, V gene, CDR3 protein, CDR3 DNA. A D gene is named only where the DNA matches it firmly. Not every row has a clone size; where given, it reads once, few, many or a size class.

>few|NA|TRBJ2-1|TRBV5-1
CASSHRVGANEQFF
TGCGCCAGCAGCCACCGGGTGGGGGCTAATGAGCAGTTCTTC
>NA|NA|TRBJ2-3|TRBV7-2
CASSLGQGRTDTQYF
TGTGCCAGCAGTCTGGGGCAGGGTCGGACAGATACGCAGTATTTT
>few|NA|TRBJ2-5|TRBV20-1
CSANPQETQYF
TGCAGTGCAAACCCCCAGGAGACCCAGTACTTC
>NA|NA|TRBJ2-1|TRBV7-3
CASSQSVSYNEQFF
TGTGCCAGCAGCCAAAGCGTCTCCTACAATGAGCAGTTCTTC
>NA|NA|TRBJ2-7|TRBV10-3
CAISESVGTYSYEQYF
TGTGCCATCAGTGAGTCGGTAGGGACTTATTCCTACGAGCAGTACTTC
>many|NA|TRBJ2-7|TRBV21-1
CASSLREPGQGSYEQYF
TGTGCCAGCAGCTTACGCGAACCGGGACAGGGCTCCTACGAGCAGTACTTC
>NA|NA|TRBJ2-7|TRBV4-3
CASSQEVPGYEQYF
TGCGCCAGCAGCCAAGAGGTCCCGGGATACGAGCAGTACTTC
>NA|TRBD1|TRBJ2-7|TRBV5-4
CASSFSTGQGSYEQYF
TGTGCCAGCAGCTTTAGTACGGGACAGGGATCCTACGAGCAGTACTTC
>few|NA|TRBJ1-1|TRBV25-1
CASSETGLEAFF
TGTGCCAGCAGTGAAACAGGGCTGGAAGCTTTCTTT
>few|NA|TRBJ1-2|TRBV7-2
CASIAYRSTGLYGYTF
TGTGCCAGCATCGCTTACCGATCCACTGGGCTCTATGGCTACACCTTC
>few|TRBD2|TRBJ2-3|TRBV29-1
CSVGYLGGPDTQYF
TGCAGCGTTGGATACTTGGGAGGGCCAGATACGCAGTATTTT
>few|NA|TRBJ2-1|TRBV20-1
CSARAGVASVHEQFF
TGCAGTGCTAGAGCTGGCGTAGCGAGCGTTCATGAGCAGTTCTTC